The rows below give T cell receptor beta chains drawn from one sample of a study of blood T cell repertoires in COVID-19. The table came from immunoSEQ multiplex PCR; TCRdb's copy has only in-frame clones and leaves some out. This sample has approximately 240,000 clones; approximately 83% occur once, and the top ten carry approximately 2.9%. Sequencing was carried out using peripheral blood. The source of these receptors is a woman aged 25-40 years who had recovered from COVID-19. Each CDR3 is given with its conserved first and last residue. D genes are given only for firm matches. Only some rows state a clone size, as once, few, many or a class for expanded clones.

d_call,j_call,clone_size,v_call,cdr3_nt,cdr3_aa
NA,TRBJ1-2,once,TRBV28,TGTGCCAGCAGTTTGCGGAATTATGGCTACACCTTC,CASSLRNYGYTF
TRBD2,TRBJ2-1,NA,TRBV9,TGTGCCAGCCGACCCGGGACTAGCGGGAGCAATGAGCAGTTCTTC,CASRPGTSGSNEQFF
TRBD1,TRBJ2-5,NA,TRBV30,TGTGCCTGGAGTAAGGGACAGGGGCCCCCAGGGGAGACCCAGTACTTC,CAWSKGQGPPGETQYF
TRBD1,TRBJ1-5,NA,TRBV12-5,TGTGCTAGTGGTTCCGGACAGGGGGCCATTCAGCCCCAGCATTTT,CASGSGQGAIQPQHF
TRBD1,TRBJ2-1,many,TRBV14,TGTGCCAGCAGCCCGGGACAGAGGGAGCAGTTCTTC,CASSPGQREQFF
NA,TRBJ1-3,NA,TRBV9,TGTGCCAGCAGTGCAACCGGGACTTTCTCTGGAAACACCATATATTTT,CASSATGTFSGNTIYF
NA,TRBJ2-4,once,TRBV5-4,TGTGCCAGCAGCTTGAACTCGGGGACCAAAAACATTCAGTACTTC,CASSLNSGTKNIQYF
TRBD1,TRBJ1-5,NA,TRBV10-2,TGCGCCAGCAGTGAAGGGGGCGAGCAGCCCCAGCATTTT,CASSEGGEQPQHF
NA,TRBJ1-3,NA,TRBV28,TGTGCCAGCAGTTTAGGCTCAACCGGGGGAAACACCATATATTTT,CASSLGSTGGNTIYF
TRBD2,TRBJ2-7,NA,TRBV30,TGTGCCTTTTACCCCGGGACTAGCGGTTCAATCGGGTACGAGCAGTACTTC,CAFYPGTSGSIGYEQYF
TRBD2,TRBJ2-5,NA,TRBV10-2,TGCGCCAGCAGTGAGCCTAGCGGGTTAGAGGAGACCCAGTACTTC,CASSEPSGLEETQYF
NA,TRBJ1-3,NA,TRBV5-4,TGTGCCAGCAGCTTGGACAGGACATCTGGAAACACCATATATTTT,CASSLDRTSGNTIYF
TRBD2,TRBJ2-2,NA,TRBV10-3,TGTGCCATCAGTGAGAGGGCTAGCGGGACACCTGGCATCGGGGAGCTGTTTTTT,CAISERASGTPGIGELFF
NA,TRBJ1-6,NA,TRBV7-9,TGTGCCAGCAGCTCTCCCGACAGCTATGGGGATAATTCACCCCTCCACTTT,CASSSPDSYGDNSPLHF
NA,TRBJ1-5,NA,TRBV2,TGTGCCAGCAGTTGGAGGGACGATCAGCCCCAGCATTTT,CASSWRDDQPQHF
NA,TRBJ1-1,NA,TRBV6-6,TGTGCCAGCAGACCACAGGGCCTGGGAGAAGCTTTCTTT,CASRPQGLGEAFF
TRBD2,TRBJ2-2,NA,TRBV10-2,TGCGCCAGCAGTGTTTATTTAGGCGGGAGAACCGGGGAGCTGTTTTTT,CASSVYLGGRTGELFF
TRBD2,TRBJ2-2,NA,TRBV27,TGTGCCAGCAGCCCCGCCGGGACTAGCGGGAGCCCGAACACCGGGGAGCTGTTTTTT,CASSPAGTSGSPNTGELFF
TRBD1,TRBJ1-2,few,TRBV2,TGTGCCAGCAGTGGAGGAGCCGGGACAGGGGGAGGCTACACCTTC,CASSGGAGTGGGYTF
NA,TRBJ2-7,once,TRBV3-1/TRBV3-2,TGTGCCAGCAGCCTCGTTGAGAAGCGCTACGAGCAGTACTTC,CASSLVEKRYEQYF
TRBD1,TRBJ2-7,NA,TRBV5-1,TGCGCCAGCAGCTGGGGCGGGACAGGGCGAGACGAGCAGTACTTC,CASSWGGTGRDEQYF
NA,TRBJ2-7,NA,TRBV5-1,TGCGCCAGCAGCTTACAACAGCTCCACTCCTACGAGCAGTACTTC,CASSLQQLHSYEQYF
NA,TRBJ2-2,NA,TRBV9,TGTGCCAGCAGACGACTAGAGATGGCCGGGGAGCTGTTTTTT,CASRRLEMAGELFF
NA,TRBJ2-4,NA,TRBV30,TGTGCCGGTAACCAGGGGATGGAAAACATTCAGTACTTC,CAGNQGMENIQYF
NA,TRBJ2-2,NA,TRBV11-2,TGTGCCAGCAGTAACCGGGACAAGAACACCGGGGAGCTGTTTTTT,CASSNRDKNTGELFF
TRBD1,TRBJ1-5,few,TRBV5-6,TGTGCCAGCAGCACAGGACAGGGGGATCAGCCCCAGCATTTT,CASSTGQGDQPQHF
TRBD2,TRBJ2-1,NA,TRBV5-1,TGCGCCAGCAGCCCACCCGGGACTAGCAACAATGAGCAGTTCTTC,CASSPPGTSNNEQFF
TRBD1,TRBJ2-3,NA,TRBV9,TGTGCCAGCAGCGGATACAGGGGAAAGAACACAGATACGCAGTATTTT,CASSGYRGKNTDTQYF
NA,TRBJ1-1,once,TRBV11-2,TGTGCCAGCAGCTTAGTACAGAACACTGAAGCTTTCTTT,CASSLVQNTEAFF
TRBD1,TRBJ1-1,NA,TRBV28,TGTGCCAGCAGCCAGGGGGCGGACACTGAAGCTTTCTTT,CASSQGADTEAFF
NA,TRBJ1-4,NA,TRBV28,TGTGCCAGCAGTTTAAACGGGTTCGGACTGTTTTTT,CASSLNGFGLFF
NA,TRBJ2-3,NA,TRBV7-8,TGTGCCAGCAGCCCATCGTTCCAGGGGACGGCAGATACGCAGTATTTT,CASSPSFQGTADTQYF
TRBD1,TRBJ1-6,NA,TRBV7-9,TGTGCCAGCAGCTTGACAGGGACCAATTCACCCCTCCACTTT,CASSLTGTNSPLHF
TRBD1,TRBJ2-3,NA,TRBV2,TGTGCCAGCAGTGACTACGGGACAGGGACAGATACGCAGTATTTT,CASSDYGTGTDTQYF
TRBD1,TRBJ2-2,NA,TRBV19,TGTGCCACAAACCACGGGACAGGGAAAGGATCGGGGGAGCTGTTTTTT,CATNHGTGKGSGELFF
NA,TRBJ2-5,NA,TRBV6-1,TGTGCCAGCAGTGAAGAAGGGGGAAAAGAGACCCAGTACTTC,CASSEEGGKETQYF
TRBD1,TRBJ2-7,NA,TRBV6-6,TGTGCCAGCAGTCCCAAAGGTGGGACAGGGGGTACTTTCAGCTACGAGCAGTACTTC,CASSPKGGTGGTFSYEQYF
TRBD1,TRBJ2-2,NA,TRBV29-1,TGCAGCGTTCGACAGGGGAACACCGGGGAGCTGTTTTTT,CSVRQGNTGELFF
NA,TRBJ1-1,NA,TRBV2,TGTGCCAGCAGAGAGTCCCCTGAAGCTTTCTTT,CASRESPEAFF
NA,TRBJ2-7,NA,TRBV4-1,TGCGCCAGCAGCCAAGCCCTAGCGCTGGGTTACGAGCAGTACTTC,CASSQALALGYEQYF
NA,TRBJ2-5,NA,TRBV25-1,TGTGCCAGCAGTACTCAGGGGGGCCAAGAGACCCAGTACTTC,CASSTQGGQETQYF